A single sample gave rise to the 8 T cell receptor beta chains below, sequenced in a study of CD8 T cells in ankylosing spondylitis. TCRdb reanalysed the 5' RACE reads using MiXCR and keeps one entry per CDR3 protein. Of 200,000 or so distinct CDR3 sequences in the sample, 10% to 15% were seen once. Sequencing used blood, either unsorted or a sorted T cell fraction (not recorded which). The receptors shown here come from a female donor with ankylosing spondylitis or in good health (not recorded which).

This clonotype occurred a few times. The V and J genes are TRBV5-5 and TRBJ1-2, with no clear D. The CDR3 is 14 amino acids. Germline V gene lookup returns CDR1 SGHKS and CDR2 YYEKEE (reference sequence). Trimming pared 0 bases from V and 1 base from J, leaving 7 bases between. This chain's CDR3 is CASSLGDFNYGYTF. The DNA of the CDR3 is TGTGCCAGCAGCTTGGGGGATTTTAACTATGGCTACACCTTC.

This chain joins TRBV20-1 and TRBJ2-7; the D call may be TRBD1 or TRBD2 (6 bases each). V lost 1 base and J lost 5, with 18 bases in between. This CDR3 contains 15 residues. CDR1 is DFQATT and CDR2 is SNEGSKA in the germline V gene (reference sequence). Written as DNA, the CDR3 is TGCAGTGCTAGAGTAGAGGGGGGAAGTAGGAACGAGCAGTACTTC. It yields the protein CSARVEGGSRNEQYF.

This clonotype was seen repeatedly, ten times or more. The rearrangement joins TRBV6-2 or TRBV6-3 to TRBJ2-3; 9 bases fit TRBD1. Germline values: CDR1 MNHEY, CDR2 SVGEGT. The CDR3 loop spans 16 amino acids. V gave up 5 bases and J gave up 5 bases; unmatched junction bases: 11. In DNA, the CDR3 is TGTGCCAGCAGTGACACGCCGGGACAGGGTGGAGATACGCAGTATTTT. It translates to CASSDTPGQGGDTQYF.

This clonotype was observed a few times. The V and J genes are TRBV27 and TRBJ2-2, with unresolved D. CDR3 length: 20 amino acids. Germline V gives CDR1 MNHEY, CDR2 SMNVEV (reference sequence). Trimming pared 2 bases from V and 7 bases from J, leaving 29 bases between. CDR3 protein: CASSLLHRRVSFLLGGELFF. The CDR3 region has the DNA TGTGCCAGCAGTTTACTCCATCGTCGGGTTTCCTTTTTGTTGGGCGGGGAGCTGTTTTTT.

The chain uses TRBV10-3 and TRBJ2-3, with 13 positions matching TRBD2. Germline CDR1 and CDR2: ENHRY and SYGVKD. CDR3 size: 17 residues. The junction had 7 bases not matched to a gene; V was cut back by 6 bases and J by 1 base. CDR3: CAIRPGLAGSGTDTQYF. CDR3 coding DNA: TGTGCCATCAGACCGGGACTAGCGGGATCTGGCACAGATACGCAGTATTTT.

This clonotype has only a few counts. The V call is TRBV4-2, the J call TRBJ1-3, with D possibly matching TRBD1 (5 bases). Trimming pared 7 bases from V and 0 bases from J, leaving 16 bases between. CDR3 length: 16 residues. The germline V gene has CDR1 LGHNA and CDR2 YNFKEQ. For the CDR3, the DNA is TGTGCCAGCACCCTACGGGGGAGCAGCTCTGGAAACACCATATATTTT. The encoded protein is CASTLRGSSSGNTIYF.

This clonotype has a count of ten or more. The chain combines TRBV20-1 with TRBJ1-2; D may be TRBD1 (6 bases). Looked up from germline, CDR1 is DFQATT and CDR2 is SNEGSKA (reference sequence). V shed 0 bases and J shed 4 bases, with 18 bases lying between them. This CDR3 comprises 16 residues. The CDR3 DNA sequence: TGCAGTGCTAGAGATCCAGCGTCGGACAGACTCTATGGCTACACCTTC. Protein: CSARDPASDRLYGYTF.

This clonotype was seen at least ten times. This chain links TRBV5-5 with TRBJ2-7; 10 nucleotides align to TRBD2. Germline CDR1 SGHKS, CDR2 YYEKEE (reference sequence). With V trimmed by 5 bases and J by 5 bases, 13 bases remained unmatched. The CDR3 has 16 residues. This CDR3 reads CASRLGPLAGSHEQYF. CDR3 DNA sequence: TGTGCCAGCAGATTAGGACCACTAGCGGGATCCCACGAGCAGTACTTC.